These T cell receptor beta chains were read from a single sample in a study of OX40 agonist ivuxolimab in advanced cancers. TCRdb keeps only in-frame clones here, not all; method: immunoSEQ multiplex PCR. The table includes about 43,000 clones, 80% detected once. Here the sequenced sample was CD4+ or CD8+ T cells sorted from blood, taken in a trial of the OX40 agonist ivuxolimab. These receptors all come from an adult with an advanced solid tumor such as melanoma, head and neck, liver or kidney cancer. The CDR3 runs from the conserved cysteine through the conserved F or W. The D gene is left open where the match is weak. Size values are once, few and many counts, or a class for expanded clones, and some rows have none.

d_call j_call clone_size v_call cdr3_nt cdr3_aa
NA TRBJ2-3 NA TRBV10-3 TGTGCCATCAGTTCGACTGGGGTCGCAGATACGCAGTATTTT CAISSTGVADTQYF
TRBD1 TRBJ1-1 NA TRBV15 TGTGCCACCAGCAGGAGGAGACAGGGTAGCATGAACACTGAAGCTTTCTTT CATSRRRQGSMNTEAFF
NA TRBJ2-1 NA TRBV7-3 TGTGCCAGCAGCCCCTTCGGGAGTGAGCAGTTCTTC CASSPFGSEQFF
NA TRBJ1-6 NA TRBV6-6 TGTGCCAGCAGCGAGGGACGGGAGAATTCACCCCTCCACTTT CASSEGRENSPLHF
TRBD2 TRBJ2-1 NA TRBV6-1 TGTGCCAGCAGTGAATTTGCGGGAGGGCTCAATGAGCAGTTCTTC CASSEFAGGLNEQFF
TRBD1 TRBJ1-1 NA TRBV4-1 TGCGCCAGCAGCCCGAGACAGGGCGGACGTGGGGACACTGAAGCTTTCTTT CASSPRQGGRGDTEAFF
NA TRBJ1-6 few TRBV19 TGTGCCAGTAGTATGCAGGGAGCGACGACCCTTACCTCACCCCTCCACTTT CASSMQGATTLTSPLHF
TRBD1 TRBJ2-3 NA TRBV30 TGTGCCTGGAGCCCGGGACAGGTCACAGATACGCAGTATTTT CAWSPGQVTDTQYF
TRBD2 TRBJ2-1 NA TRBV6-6 TGTGCCAGCAGCCCCGGGACTAGCGGGAGGAATGAGCAGTTCTTC CASSPGTSGRNEQFF
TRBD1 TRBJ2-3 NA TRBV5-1 TGCGCCAGCAGCTTGGCCAAACAGGGGGTGACTCACACAGATACGCAGTATTTT CASSLAKQGVTHTDTQYF
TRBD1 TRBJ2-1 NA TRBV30 TGTGCCTGGAGTGGAAGGGGACAGGGGACTGAGCAGTTCTTC CAWSGRGQGTEQFF
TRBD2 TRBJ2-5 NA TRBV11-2 TGTGCCAGCAGCTTAGTACTAGCGGGGGGGCAAGAGACCCAGTACTTC CASSLVLAGGQETQYF
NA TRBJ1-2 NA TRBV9 TGTGCCAGCAGCGTAACCGACAGGAACTACTATGGCTACACCTTC CASSVTDRNYYGYTF
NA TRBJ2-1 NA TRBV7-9 TGTGCCAGCAGCTATCGAAGTTGGCAGACGGGCTACAATGAGCAGTTCTTC CASSYRSWQTGYNEQFF
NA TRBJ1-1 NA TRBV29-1 TGCAGCGTTGGAAGGGGCGGGCACGACACTGAAGCTTTCTTT CSVGRGGHDTEAFF
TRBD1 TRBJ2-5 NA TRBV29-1 TGCAGCGGGAGGGGACAGGGAGAGACCCAGTACTTC CSGRGQGETQYF
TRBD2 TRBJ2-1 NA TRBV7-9 TGTGCCAGCATTCTCTGGCGGGGGGACTCCTACAATGAGCAGTTCTTC CASILWRGDSYNEQFF
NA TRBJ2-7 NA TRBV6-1 TGTGCCAGCAGGGACAGTTACGAGCAGTACTTC CASRDSYEQYF
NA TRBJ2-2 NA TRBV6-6 TGTGCCAGCAGTCCACAGGGAAACACCGGGGAGCTGTTTTTT CASSPQGNTGELFF
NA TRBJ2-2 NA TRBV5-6 TGTGCCAGCAGCTTGGGCGTCACCGGGGAGCTGTTTTTT CASSLGVTGELFF
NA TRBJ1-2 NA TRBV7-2 TGTGCCAGCAGCTCCAATTCCGGGTCCTATGGCTACACCTTC CASSSNSGSYGYTF
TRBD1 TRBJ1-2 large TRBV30 TGTGCCTGGAGGGGCCAGACAGGGGGCGCTGGCTACACCTTC CAWRGQTGGAGYTF
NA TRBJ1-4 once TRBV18 TGTGCCAGCTCACCGGGAGCAACTAATGAAAAACTGTTTTTT CASSPGATNEKLFF
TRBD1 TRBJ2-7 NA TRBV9 TGTGCCAGCAGCCCCCGACAGGGTTTCGAGCAGTACTTC CASSPRQGFEQYF
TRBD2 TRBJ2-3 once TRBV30 TGTGCCTGGAGACAAGCGGGAGGACGGGATACGCAGTATTTT CAWRQAGGRDTQYF
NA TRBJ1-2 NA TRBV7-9 TGTGCCAGCAGCTCCGGAGAAAACTATGGCTACACCTTC CASSSGENYGYTF
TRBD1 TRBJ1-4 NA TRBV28 TGTGCCAGCAGTGGGGGACAGGCGGAAGGGAATGAAAAACTGTTTTTT CASSGGQAEGNEKLFF
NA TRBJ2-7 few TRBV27 TGTGCCAGCAGCCCAGGTGGGACCCGCTATGCCTACGAGCAGTACTTC CASSPGGTRYAYEQYF
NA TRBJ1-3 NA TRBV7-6 TGTGCCAGCAGCTTAGCGACGGGGGGAAACACCATATATTTT CASSLATGGNTIYF
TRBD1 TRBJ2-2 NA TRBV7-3 TGTGCCAGCAGCTTGACAGGGGTTAACACCGGGGAGCTGTTTTTT CASSLTGVNTGELFF
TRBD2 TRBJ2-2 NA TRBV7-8 TGTGCCAGCAGTTCCGCGGGAGGGCGGGCCGGGGAGCTGTTTTTT CASSSAGGRAGELFF
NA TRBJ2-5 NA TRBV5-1 TGCGCCAGCAGCTTGGACGCTACGGTGGCGGAGACCCAGTACTTC CASSLDATVAETQYF
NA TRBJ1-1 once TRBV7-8 TGTGCCAGCAGCCCCAGGAACACTGAAGCTTTCTTT CASSPRNTEAFF
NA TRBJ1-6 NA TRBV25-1 TGTGCCAGCAGTGCGGGGGGATCCTCCTATAATTCACCCCTCCACTTT CASSAGGSSYNSPLHF
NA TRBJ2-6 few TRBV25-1 TGTGCCAGCAGTGAATCAGGGTACGGGGCCAACGTCCTGACTTTC CASSESGYGANVLTF
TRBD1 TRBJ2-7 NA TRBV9 TGTGCCAGCAGTTTAGGACAGGGGAGCTCCTACGAGCAGTACTTC CASSLGQGSSYEQYF
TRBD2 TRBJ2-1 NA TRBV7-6 TGTGCCAGCAGCTTACTTCTAGCGGGAGGGCCATATGAGCAGTTCTTC CASSLLLAGGPYEQFF
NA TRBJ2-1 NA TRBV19 TGTGCCAGTAGTATAACGACGGGGGTTGACCAGAAGCAGTTCTTC CASSITTGVDQKQFF
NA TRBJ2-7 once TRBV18 TGTGCCAGCTCGCGGACGGATGGAAACTACGAGCAGTACTTC CASSRTDGNYEQYF
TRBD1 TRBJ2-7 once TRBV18 TGTGCCAGCTCACCGAGACAACAGGGGCGAGACGAGCAGTACTTC CASSPRQQGRDEQYF
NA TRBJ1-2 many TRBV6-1 TGTGCCAGCAGTGAACCGGTTAGGAGGGGCGGCTACACCTTC CASSEPVRRGGYTF
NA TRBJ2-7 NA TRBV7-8 TGTGCCAGCAGCTTAAATGGAGAATCCGAGCAGTACTTC CASSLNGESEQYF
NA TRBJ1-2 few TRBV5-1 TGCGCCAGCAGCTTGGGAAAAACTGGCTACACCTTC CASSLGKTGYTF
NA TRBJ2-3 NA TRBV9 TGTGCCAGCAGCGTAGCACAGGGAGTCAGAACAGATACGCAGTATTTT CASSVAQGVRTDTQYF
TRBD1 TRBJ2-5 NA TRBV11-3 TGTGCCAGCAGCTTAACCCAGGGGGCGAGAGAGACCCAGTACTTC CASSLTQGARETQYF
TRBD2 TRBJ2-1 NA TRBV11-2 TGTGCCAGCAGCCTTAGGGCTAGCGGGGAATACAATGAGCAGTTCTTC CASSLRASGEYNEQFF
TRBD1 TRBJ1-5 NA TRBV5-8 TGTGCCAGCAGCTTAGACAGGGCGTCTCAGCCCCAGCATTTT CASSLDRASQPQHF
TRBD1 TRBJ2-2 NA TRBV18 TGTGCCAGCTCACCACTAGGGACAGGGAACACCGGGGAGCTGTTTTTT CASSPLGTGNTGELFF
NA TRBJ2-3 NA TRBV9 TGTGCCAGCAGCCTCTTTAGCCAGACTAGCACAGATACGCAGTATTTT CASSLFSQTSTDTQYF